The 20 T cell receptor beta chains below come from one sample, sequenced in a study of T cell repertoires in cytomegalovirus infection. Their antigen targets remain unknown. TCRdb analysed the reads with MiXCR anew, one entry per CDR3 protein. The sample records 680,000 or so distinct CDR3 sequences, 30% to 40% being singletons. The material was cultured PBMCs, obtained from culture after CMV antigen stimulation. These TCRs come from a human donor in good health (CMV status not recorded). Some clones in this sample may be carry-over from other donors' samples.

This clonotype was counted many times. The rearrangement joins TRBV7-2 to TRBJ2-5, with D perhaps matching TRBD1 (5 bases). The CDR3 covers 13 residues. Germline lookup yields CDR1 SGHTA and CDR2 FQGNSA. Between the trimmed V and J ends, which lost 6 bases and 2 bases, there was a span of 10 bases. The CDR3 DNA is TGTGCCAGCAGACAGGATGGACAAGAGACCCAGTACTTC. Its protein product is CASRQDGQETQYF. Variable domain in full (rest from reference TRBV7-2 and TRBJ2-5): GAGVSQSPSNKVTEKGKDVELRCDPISGHTALYWYRQSLGQGLEFLIYFQGNSAPDKSGLPSDRFSAERTGGSVSTLTIQRTQQEDSAVYLCASRQDGQETQYFGPGTRLLVL.

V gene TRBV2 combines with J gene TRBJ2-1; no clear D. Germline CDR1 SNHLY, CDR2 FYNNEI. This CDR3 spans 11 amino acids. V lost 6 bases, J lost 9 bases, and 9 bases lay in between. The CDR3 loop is CASRGDGEQFF. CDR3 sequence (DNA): TGTGCCAGCAGGGGCGACGGTGAGCAGTTCTTC.

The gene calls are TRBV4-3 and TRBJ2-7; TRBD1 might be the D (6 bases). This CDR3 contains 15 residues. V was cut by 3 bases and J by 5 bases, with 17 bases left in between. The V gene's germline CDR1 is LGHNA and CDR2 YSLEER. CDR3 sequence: CASSQAYQQGNEQYF. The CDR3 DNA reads TGCGCCAGCAGCCAGGCCTACCAACAGGGAAACGAGCAGTACTTC.

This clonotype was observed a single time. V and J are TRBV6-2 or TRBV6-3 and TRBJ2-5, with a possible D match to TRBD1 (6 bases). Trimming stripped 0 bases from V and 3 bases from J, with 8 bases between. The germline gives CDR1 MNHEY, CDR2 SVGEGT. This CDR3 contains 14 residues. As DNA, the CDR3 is TGTGCCAGCAGTTACTCGGACAGAAAAGAGACCCAGTACTTC. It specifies CASSYSDRKETQYF.

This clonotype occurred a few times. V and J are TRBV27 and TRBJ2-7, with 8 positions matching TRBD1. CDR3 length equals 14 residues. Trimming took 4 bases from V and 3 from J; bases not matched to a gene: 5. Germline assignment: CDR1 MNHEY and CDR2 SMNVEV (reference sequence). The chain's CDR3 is CASSSTGAVYEQYF. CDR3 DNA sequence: TGTGCCAGCAGTTCGACAGGGGCGGTCTACGAGCAGTACTTC.

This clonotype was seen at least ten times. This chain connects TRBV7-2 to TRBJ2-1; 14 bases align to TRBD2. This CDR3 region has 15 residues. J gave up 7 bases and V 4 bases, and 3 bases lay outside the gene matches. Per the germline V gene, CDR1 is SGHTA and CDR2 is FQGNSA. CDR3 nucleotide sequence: TGTGCCAGCAGCTGGGGACTAGCGGGAGCGAATGAGCAGTTCTTC. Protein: CASSWGLAGANEQFF.

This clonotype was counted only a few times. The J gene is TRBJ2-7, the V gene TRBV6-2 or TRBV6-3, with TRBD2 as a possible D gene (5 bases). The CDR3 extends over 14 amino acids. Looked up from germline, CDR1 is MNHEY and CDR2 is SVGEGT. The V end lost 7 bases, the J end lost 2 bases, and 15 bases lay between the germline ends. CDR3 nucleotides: TGTGCCAGCACGGTTTCGGGAATGGCCTACGAGCAGTACTTC. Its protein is CASTVSGMAYEQYF.

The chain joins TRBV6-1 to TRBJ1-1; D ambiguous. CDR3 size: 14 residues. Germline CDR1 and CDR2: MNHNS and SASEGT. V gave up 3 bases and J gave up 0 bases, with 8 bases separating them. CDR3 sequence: CASSDIFLNTEAFF. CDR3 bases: TGTGCCAGCAGTGACATCTTTCTGAACACTGAAGCTTTCTTT.

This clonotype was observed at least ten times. CDR3 nucleotides: TGTGCCAGCAGCCCCGGCGGCAATCAGCCCCAGCATTTT. Translating it yields CASSPGGNQPQHF. This sequence joins TRBV18 and TRBJ1-5, with unresolved D. Trimming cost V 8 bases and J 2 bases, with 10 bases left between them. This CDR3 spans 13 amino acids. The germline CDR1 and CDR2 sequences are KGHSH and LQKENI.

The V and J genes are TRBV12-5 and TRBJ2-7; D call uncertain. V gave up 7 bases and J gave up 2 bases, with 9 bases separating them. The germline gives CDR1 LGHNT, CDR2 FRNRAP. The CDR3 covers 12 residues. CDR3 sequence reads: CASDQIPYEQYF. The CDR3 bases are TGTGCTAGTGACCAGATCCCCTACGAGCAGTACTTC.

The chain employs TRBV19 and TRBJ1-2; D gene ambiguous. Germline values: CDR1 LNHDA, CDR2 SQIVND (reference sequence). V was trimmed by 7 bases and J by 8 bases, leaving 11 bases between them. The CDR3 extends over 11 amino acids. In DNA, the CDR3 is TGTGCCAGTACCGACCCAATAGGCTACACCTTC. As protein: CASTDPIGYTF.

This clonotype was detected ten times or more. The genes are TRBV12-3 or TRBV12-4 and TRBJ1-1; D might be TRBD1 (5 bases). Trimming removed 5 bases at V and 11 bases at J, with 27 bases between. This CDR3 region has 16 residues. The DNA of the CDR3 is TGTGCCAGCAGTCCAACGCCGGGGACTGGGGAACCGCGCGCTTTCTTT. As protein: CASSPTPGTGEPRAFF.

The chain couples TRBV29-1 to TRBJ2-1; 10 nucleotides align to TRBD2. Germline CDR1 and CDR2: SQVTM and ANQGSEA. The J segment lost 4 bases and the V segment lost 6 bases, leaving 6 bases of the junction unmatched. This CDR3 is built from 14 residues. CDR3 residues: CSVLRTSGYNEQFF. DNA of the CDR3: TGCAGCGTGCTCCGGACTAGCGGATACAATGAGCAGTTCTTC.

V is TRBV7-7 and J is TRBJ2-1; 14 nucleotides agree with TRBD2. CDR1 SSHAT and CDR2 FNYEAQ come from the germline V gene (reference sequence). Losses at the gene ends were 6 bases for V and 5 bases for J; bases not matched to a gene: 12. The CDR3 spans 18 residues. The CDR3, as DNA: TGTGCCAGCAGTCGGGGACTAGCGGGAGATGAGAAGGACAATGAGCAGTTCTTC. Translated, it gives CASSRGLAGDEKDNEQFF.

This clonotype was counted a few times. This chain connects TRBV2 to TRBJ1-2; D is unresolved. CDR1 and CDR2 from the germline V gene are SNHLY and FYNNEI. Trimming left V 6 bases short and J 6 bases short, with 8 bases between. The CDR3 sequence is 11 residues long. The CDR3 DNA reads TGTGCCAGCAGCCGACTGGATGGCTACACCTTC. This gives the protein CASSRLDGYTF.

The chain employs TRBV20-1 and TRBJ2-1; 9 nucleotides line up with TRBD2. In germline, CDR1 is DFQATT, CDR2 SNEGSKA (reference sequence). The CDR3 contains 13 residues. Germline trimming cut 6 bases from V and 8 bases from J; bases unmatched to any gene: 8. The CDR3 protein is CSATGLAGDEQFF. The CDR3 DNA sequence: TGCAGTGCCACGGGACTAGCCGGGGATGAGCAGTTCTTC.

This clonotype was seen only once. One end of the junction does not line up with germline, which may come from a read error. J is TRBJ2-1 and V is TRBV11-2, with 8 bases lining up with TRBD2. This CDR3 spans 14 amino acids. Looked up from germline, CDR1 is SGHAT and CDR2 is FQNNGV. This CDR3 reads CASSLDWLAGERFF. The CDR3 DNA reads TGTGCCAGCAGCTTAGATTGGCTAGCGGGTGAGCGGTTCTTC. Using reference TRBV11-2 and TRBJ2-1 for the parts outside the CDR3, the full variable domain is EAGVAQSPRYKIIEKRQSVAFWCNPISGHATLYWYQQILGQGPKLLIQFQNNGVVDDSQLPKDRFSAERLKGVDSTLKIQPAKLEDSAVYLCASSLDWLAGERFFGPGTRLTVL.

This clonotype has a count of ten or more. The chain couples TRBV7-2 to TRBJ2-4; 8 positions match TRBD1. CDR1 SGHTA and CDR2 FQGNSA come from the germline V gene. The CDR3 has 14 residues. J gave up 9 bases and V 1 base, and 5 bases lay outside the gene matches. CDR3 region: CASSLVQGGVIQYF. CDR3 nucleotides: TGTGCCAGCAGCTTAGTACAGGGGGGAGTCATTCAGTACTTC.

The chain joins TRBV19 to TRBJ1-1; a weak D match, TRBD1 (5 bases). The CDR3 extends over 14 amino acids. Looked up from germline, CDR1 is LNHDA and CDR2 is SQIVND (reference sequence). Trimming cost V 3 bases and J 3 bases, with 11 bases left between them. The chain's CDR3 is CASSIGARDTEAFF. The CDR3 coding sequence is TGTGCCAGTAGTATCGGGGCCAGGGACACTGAAGCTTTCTTT.

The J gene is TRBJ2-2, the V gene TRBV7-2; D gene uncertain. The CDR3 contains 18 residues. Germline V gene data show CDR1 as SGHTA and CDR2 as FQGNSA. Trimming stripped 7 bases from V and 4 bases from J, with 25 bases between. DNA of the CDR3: TGTGCCAGCATCCCAAGGGCAGGTCGACCTTGGGCCACCGGGGAGCTGTTTTTT. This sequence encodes CASIPRAGRPWATGELFF.